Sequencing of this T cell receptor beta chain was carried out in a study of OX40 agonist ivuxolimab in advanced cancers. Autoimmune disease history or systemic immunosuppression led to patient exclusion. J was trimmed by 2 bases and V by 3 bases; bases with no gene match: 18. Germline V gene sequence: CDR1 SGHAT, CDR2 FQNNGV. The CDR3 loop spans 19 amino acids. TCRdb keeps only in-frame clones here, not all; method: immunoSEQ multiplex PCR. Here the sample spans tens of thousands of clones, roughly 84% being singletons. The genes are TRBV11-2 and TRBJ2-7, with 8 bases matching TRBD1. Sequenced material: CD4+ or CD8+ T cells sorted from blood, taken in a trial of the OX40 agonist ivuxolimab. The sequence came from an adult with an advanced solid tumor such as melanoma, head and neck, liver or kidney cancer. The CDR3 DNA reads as TGTGCCAGCAGCTTCGCAGGGACAGGAGCTCTAGCGCCAACCTACGAGCAGTACTTC. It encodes CASSFAGTGALAPTYEQYF.